These 16 T cell receptor beta chains were sequenced from one sample in a study of blood T cell repertoires in COVID-19. Data came from immunoSEQ multiplex PCR; TCRdb stores just in-frame clones and leaves some out. The data contain fewer than 250,000 clones, less than 80% of them seen just once; the ten biggest clones take up 9.5% to 15%. Sequencing used peripheral blood. Receptor source: a woman aged 45-65 years with acute or convalescent COVID-19.

The J gene is TRBJ1-1, the V gene TRBV27; D gene uncertain. The CDR3 extends over 14 amino acids. CDR1 MNHEY and CDR2 SMNVEV come from the germline V gene (reference sequence). V lost 3 bases and J 1 base, leaving 9 bases between the germline ends. CDR3 nucleotides: TGTGCCAGCAGTTTGGGAGTTCCGAACACTGAAGCTTTCTTT. It specifies CASSLGVPNTEAFF.

The V call is TRBV6-5, the J call TRBJ2-5, with 13 bases fitting TRBD2. The CDR3 loop spans 16 amino acids. Trimming removed 4 bases from V and 5 bases from J; junction bases left unmatched: 7. CDR1 is MNHEY, CDR2 SVGAGI, per germline. The CDR3 bases are TGTGCCAGCAGTTGGACTAGCGGGGGAAGAGGGGAGACCCAGTACTTC. This codes for CASSWTSGGRGETQYF.

The chain combines TRBV9 with TRBJ2-7; 8 bases fit TRBD1. The V gene end was trimmed by 3 bases and the J gene end by 5 bases; junction bases not matched to a gene: 10. There are 15 residues in the CDR3. Germline CDR1 is SGDLS and CDR2 is YYNGEE. The CDR3 coding sequence is TGTGCCAGCAGCGCCCTTGGACAGGGCATCAACGAGCAGTACTTC. Translation: CASSALGQGINEQYF.

The gene calls are TRBV3-1 (or the pseudogene TRBV3-2) and TRBJ1-6; 10 nucleotides match TRBD1. The germline gives CDR1 LGHDT, CDR2 YNNKEL (reference sequence). The length of the CDR3 is 16 residues. V shed 1 base and J 9 bases; nucleotides not matched to a gene: 6. DNA of the CDR3: TGTGCCAGCAGCCAAGGCGCCGGGACAGGGGTTTCACCCCTCCACTTT. Its protein is CASSQGAGTGVSPLHF.

This chain uses TRBV9 with TRBJ2-5; TRBD2 aligns across 10 bases. J was trimmed by 3 bases and V by 4 bases; bases with no gene match: 6. Germline CDR1 is SGDLS and CDR2 is YYNGEE. The CDR3 is made up of 15 amino acids. In DNA, the CDR3 is TGTGCCAGCAGCAGGTCTAGCGGGAGCAAAGAGACCCAGTACTTC. Translating gives CASSRSSGSKETQYF.

The chain combines TRBV27 with TRBJ2-7; D might be TRBD1 (6 bases). The CDR3 spans 14 residues. V was pared by 3 bases and J by 5 bases, with 14 bases between. Looked up from germline, CDR1 is MNHEY and CDR2 is SMNVEV (reference sequence). The CDR3: CASSFWGLSHEQYF. The CDR3 DNA follows: TGTGCCAGCAGTTTTTGGGGGCTTTCCCACGAGCAGTACTTC.

This chain connects TRBV6-5 to TRBJ1-2; maybe TRBD1 (6 bases). The V gene's germline CDR1 is MNHEY and CDR2 SVGAGI. Trimming stripped 0 bases from V and 7 bases from J, with 12 bases between. The CDR3 length is 14 residues. DNA of the CDR3: TGTGCCAGCAGTTACTCAACAGGGTATCGTGGCTACACCTTC. Protein product: CASSYSTGYRGYTF.

The chain carries TRBV7-9 and TRBJ2-5; TRBD1 agrees at 9 bases. The V segment lost 7 bases and the J segment 1 base; nucleotides outside the gene matches: 7. Germline V CDR1 and CDR2: SEHNR, FQNEAQ (reference sequence). CDR3 length: 15 amino acids. The CDR3 coding sequence is TGTGCCAGCATCTCGACGGGACAGGGCCAAGAGACCCAGTACTTC. Amino acids: CASISTGQGQETQYF.

The chain recombines TRBV2 with TRBJ2-3, with 8 bases that match TRBD2. Germline CDR1 reads SNHLY; CDR2 reads FYNNEI. V gave up 7 bases and J gave up 0 bases; unmatched junction bases: 6. There are 15 residues in the CDR3. CDR3 residues: CASKKRGPSTDTQYF. The DNA for the CDR3 is TGTGCCAGCAAGAAGCGGGGGCCCAGCACAGATACGCAGTATTTT.

This chain connects TRBV28 to TRBJ1-5; TRBD1 matches 9 bases. Trimming cost V 7 bases and J 6 bases; bases outside gene matches: 10. The germline V gene encodes CDR1 MDHEN and CDR2 SYDVKM. The CDR3 spans 15 residues. In DNA, the CDR3 is TGTGCCAGCATAGGCCACGGGACAGGGACTCAGCCCCAGCATTTT. Translating gives CASIGHGTGTQPQHF. The whole variable domain, filled in from reference TRBV28 and TRBJ1-5, reads DVKVTQSSRYLVKRTGEKVFLECVQDMDHENMFWYRQDPGLGLRLIYFSYDVKMKEKGDIPEGYSVSREKKERFSLILESASTNQTSMYLCASIGHGTGTQPQHFGDGTRLSIL.

This clone was counted between two and nine times. The chain carries TRBV9 and TRBJ1-2; 10 nucleotides match TRBD1. The CDR3 length is 16 residues. V dropped 3 bases and J dropped 4; count of bases not matched to a gene: 9. Germline CDR1 SGDLS, CDR2 YYNGEE. This CDR3 is CASSADGTGDVYGYTF. In DNA, the CDR3 is TGTGCCAGCAGCGCAGACGGGACAGGGGACGTCTATGGCTACACCTTC. The whole variable domain, remainder taken from reference TRBV9 and TRBJ1-2, is DSGVTQTPKHLITATGQRVTLRCSPRSGDLSVYWYQQSLDQGLQFLIQYYNGEERAKGNILERFSAQQFPDLHSELNLSSLELGDSALYFCASSADGTGDVYGYTFGSGTRLTVV.

The chain has TRBV7-9 and TRBJ2-2, with a weak D call TRBD2 (5 bases). V was shortened by 5 bases and J by 4 bases, with 11 bases between the two germline ends. Germline V gene lookup returns CDR1 SEHNR and CDR2 FQNEAQ (reference sequence). The CDR3 consists of 14 residues. The DNA of the CDR3 is TGTGCCAGCAGCGGACGACTACGCACCGGGGAGCTGTTTTTT. It encodes CASSGRLRTGELFF.

V gene TRBV20-1 combines with J gene TRBJ1-3; D is unresolved. Trimming took off 3 bases at V and 0 bases at J, with 9 bases between the two ends. There are 14 residues in the CDR3. The germline V gene has CDR1 DFQATT and CDR2 SNEGSKA (reference sequence). For the CDR3, the DNA is TGCAGTGCTAGTATGGGAGACTCTGGAAACACCATATATTTT. Protein: CSASMGDSGNTIYF.

The chain couples TRBV15 to TRBJ2-7, with D tentatively TRBD1 (5 bases). Germline V lookup: CDR1 LNHNV, CDR2 YYDKDF (reference sequence). Trimming shortened V by 5 bases and J by 3 bases, and 23 bases separated the two germline ends. The CDR3 has 17 residues. Here the CDR3 reads CATSGDIPGHGFYEQYF. The CDR3 nucleotides are TGTGCCACCAGCGGTGACATTCCCGGACACGGATTCTACGAGCAGTACTTC.

The CDR3 here is CATSRGQGALYGYTF. Written as DNA, the CDR3 is TGTGCCACCAGCAGAGGACAGGGGGCCCTTTATGGCTACACCTTC. The chain recombines TRBV15 with TRBJ1-2; 10 nucleotides match TRBD1. In germline, CDR1 is LNHNV, CDR2 YYDKDF (reference sequence). The CDR3 consists of 15 residues. Trimming took 1 base from V and 5 from J; bases not matched to a gene: 4.

The chain combines TRBV6-5 with TRBJ1-2; D possibly corresponds to TRBD1 (5 bases). The CDR3 contains 13 residues. V dropped 6 bases and J dropped 3 bases, with 11 bases sitting between them. Per the germline V gene, CDR1 is MNHEY and CDR2 is SVGAGI. The CDR3 reads CASRDTFHYGYTF. DNA for the CDR3: TGTGCCAGCAGGGACACCTTCCACTATGGCTACACCTTC.